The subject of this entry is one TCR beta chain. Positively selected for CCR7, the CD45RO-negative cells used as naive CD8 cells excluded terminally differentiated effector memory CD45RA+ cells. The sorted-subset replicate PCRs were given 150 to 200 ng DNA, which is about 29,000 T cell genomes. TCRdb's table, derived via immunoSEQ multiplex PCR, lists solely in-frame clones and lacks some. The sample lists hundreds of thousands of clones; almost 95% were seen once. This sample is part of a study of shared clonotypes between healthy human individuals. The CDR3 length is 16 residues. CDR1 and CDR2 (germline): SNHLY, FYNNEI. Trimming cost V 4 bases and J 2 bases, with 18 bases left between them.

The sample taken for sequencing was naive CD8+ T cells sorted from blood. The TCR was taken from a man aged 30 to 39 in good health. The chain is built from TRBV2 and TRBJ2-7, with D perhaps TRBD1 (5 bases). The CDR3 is CASSALKDTLAYEQYF. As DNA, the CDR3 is TGTGCCAGCAGTGCTCTCAAGGACACCCTAGCCTACGAGCAGTACTTC.